Sequencing of this T cell receptor (beta chain) was carried out in a study of a mutant IDH1 vaccine in newly diagnosed glioma. CDR1 and CDR2 from the germline V gene are SNHLY and FYNNEI. There are 14 residues in the CDR3. V dropped 0 bases and J dropped 7 bases, with 10 bases sitting between them. On this clone: Its antigen is still unknown.

Sample time point: week 5, during vaccination. In every dose of vaccine, 300 ug of mutant IDH1 20-mer peptide was given alongside topical imiquimod. The assay was immunoSEQ multiplex PCR, and TCRdb's table has in-frame clones only and misses some. The data hold over 50,000 clones, with about nine tenths observed a single time. The specimen comprised PBMCs, sampled from a glioma patient whose treatment included an IDH1 peptide vaccine. The receptor comes from a woman in her thirties or forties with glioma. This chain connects TRBV2 to TRBJ1-5; D gene ambiguous. CDR3 sequence: CASSEALPGQPQHF. The CDR3 DNA reads TGTGCCAGCAGTGAAGCTCTCCCTGGGCAGCCCCAGCATTTT.